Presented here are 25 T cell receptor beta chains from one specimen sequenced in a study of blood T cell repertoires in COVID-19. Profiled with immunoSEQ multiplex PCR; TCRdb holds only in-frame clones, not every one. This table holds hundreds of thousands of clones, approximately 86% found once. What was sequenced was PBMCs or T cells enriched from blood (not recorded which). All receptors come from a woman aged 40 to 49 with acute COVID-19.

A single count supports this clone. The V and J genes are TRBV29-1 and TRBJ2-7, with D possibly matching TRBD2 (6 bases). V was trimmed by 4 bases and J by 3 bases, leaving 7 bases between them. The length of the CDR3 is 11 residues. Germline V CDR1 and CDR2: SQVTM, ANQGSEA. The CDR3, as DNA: TGCAGCGTTGGGAGGGTCTACGAGCAGTACTTC. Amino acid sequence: CSVGRVYEQYF.

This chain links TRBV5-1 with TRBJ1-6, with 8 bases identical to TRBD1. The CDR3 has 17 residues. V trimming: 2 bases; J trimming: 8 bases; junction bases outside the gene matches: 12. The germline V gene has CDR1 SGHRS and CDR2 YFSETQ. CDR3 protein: CASSLKNGQGNYSPLHF. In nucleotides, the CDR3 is TGCGCCAGCAGCTTAAAGAACGGACAGGGTAACTATTCACCCCTCCACTTT.

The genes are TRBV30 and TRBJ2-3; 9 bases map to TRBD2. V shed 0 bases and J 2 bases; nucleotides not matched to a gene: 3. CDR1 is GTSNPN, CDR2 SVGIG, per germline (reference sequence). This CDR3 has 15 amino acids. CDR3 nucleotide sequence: TGTGCCTGGAGTGTGGCGGGGGGGCCCACAGATACGCAGTATTTT. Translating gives CAWSVAGGPTDTQYF.

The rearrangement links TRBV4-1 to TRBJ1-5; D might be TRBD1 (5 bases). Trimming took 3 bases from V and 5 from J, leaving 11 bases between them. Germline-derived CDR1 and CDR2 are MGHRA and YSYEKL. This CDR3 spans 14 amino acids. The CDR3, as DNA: TGCGCCAGCAGCCACAGTGGGGGGGATCAGCCCCAGCATTTT. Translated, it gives CASSHSGGDQPQHF.

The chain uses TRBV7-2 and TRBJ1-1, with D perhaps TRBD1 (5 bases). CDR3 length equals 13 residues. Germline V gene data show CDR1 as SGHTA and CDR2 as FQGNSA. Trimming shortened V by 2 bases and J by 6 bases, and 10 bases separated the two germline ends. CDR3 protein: CASSLSTGAEAFF. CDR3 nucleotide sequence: TGTGCCAGCAGCTTATCTACGGGGGCTGAAGCTTTCTTT.

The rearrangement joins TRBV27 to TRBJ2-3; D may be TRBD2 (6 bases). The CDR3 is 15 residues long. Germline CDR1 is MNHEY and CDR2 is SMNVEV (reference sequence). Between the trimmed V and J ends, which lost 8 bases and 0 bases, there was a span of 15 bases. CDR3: CASGLQRSSTDTQYF. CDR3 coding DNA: TGTGCCAGCGGACTACAGAGATCTAGCACAGATACGCAGTATTTT.

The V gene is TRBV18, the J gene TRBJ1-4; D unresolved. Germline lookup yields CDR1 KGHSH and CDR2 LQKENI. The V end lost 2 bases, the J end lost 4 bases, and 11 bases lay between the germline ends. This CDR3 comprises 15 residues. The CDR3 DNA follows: TGTGCCAGCTCACCAGGAAACAGTCATAATGAAAAACTGTTTTTT. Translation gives CASSPGNSHNEKLFF.

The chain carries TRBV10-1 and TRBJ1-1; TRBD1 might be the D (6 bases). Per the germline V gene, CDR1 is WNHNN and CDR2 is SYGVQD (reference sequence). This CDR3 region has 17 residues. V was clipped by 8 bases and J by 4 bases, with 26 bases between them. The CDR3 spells CASQPGQTWGGFTEAFF. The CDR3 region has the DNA TGCGCCAGCCAACCTGGACAGACCTGGGGGGGGTTCACTGAAGCTTTCTTT.

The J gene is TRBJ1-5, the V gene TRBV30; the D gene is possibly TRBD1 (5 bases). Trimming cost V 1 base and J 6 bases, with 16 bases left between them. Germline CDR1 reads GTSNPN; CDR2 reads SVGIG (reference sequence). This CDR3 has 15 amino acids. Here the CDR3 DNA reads TGTGCCTGGAGTGCCGGGGGGGAGCGGGGTCAGCCCCAGCATTTT. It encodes CAWSAGGERGQPQHF.

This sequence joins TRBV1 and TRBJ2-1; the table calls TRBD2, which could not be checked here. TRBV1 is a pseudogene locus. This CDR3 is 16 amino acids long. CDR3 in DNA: TGCACCAGCAGCCGGGGGGGCCGGGACTCCTACAATGAGCAGTTCTTC. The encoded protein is CTSSRGGRDSYNEQFF.

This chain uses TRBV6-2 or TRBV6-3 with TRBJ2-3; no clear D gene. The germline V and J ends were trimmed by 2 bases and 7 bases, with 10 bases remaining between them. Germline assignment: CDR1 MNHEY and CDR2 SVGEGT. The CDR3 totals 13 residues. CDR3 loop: CASSYGPRNTQYF. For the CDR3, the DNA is TGTGCCAGCAGTTACGGGCCGAGAAATACGCAGTATTTT.

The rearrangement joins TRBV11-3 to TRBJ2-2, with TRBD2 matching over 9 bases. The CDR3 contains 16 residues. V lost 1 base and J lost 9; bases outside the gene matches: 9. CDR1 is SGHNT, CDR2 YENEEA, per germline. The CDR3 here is CASSLGSAGGPRELFF. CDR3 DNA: TGTGCCAGCAGCTTAGGAAGCGCGGGGGGGCCAAGGGAGCTGTTTTTT.

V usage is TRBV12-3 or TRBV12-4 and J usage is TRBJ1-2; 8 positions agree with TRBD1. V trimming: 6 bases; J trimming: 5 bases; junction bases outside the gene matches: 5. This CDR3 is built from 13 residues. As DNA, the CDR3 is TGTGCCAGCAGCCAACAGGGGGGTTATGGCTACACCTTC. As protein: CASSQQGGYGYTF.

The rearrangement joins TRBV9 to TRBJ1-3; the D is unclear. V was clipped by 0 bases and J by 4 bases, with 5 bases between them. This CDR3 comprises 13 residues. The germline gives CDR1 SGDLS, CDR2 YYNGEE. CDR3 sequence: CASSVDEGNTIYF. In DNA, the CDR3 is TGTGCCAGCAGCGTAGATGAGGGAAACACCATATATTTT.

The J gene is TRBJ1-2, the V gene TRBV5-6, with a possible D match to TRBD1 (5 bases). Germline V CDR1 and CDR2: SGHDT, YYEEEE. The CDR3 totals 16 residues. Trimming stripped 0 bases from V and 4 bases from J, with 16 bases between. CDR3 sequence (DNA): TGTGCCAGCAGCTTGGAGCGTCGCGGGGCCCTCTATGGCTACACCTTC. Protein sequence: CASSLERRGALYGYTF.

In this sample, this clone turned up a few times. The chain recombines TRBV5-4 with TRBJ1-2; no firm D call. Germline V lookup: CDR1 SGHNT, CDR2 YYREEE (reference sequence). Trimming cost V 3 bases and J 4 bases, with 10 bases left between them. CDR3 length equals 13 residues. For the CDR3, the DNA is TGTGCCAGCAGCTCTGGGCTAACCTATGGCTACACCTTC. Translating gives CASSSGLTYGYTF.

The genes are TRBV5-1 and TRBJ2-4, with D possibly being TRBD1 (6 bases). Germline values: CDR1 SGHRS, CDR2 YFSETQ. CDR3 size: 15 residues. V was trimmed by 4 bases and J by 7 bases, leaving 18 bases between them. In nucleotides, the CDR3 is TGCGCCAGCAGCCCAATAAGCTCGGGACACAACATTCAGTACTTC. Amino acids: CASSPISSGHNIQYF.

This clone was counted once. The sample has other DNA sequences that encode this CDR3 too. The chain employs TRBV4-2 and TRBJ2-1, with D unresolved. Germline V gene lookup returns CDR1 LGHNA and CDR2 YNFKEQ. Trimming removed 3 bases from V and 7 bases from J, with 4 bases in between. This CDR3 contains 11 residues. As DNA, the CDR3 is TGTGCCAGCAGCCACATTAATGAGCAGTTCTTC. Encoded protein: CASSHINEQFF.

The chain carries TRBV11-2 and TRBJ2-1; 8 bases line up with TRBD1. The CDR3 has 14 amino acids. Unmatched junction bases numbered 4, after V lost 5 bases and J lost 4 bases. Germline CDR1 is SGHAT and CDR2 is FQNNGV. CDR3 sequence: CASSRTGGYNEQFF. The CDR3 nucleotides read TGTGCCAGCAGCCGCACAGGGGGGTACAATGAGCAGTTCTTC.

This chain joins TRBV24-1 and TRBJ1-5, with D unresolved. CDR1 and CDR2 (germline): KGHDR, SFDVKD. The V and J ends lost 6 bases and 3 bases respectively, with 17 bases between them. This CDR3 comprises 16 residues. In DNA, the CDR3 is TGTGCCACCAGTTTAGTTCAGGAGGGTTTCAATCAGCCCCAGCATTTT. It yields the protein CATSLVQEGFNQPQHF.

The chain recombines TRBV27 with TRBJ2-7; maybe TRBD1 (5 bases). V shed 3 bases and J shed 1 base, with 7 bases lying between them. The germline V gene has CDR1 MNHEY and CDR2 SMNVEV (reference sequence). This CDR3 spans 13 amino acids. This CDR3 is CASSFPGSYEQYF. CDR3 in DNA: TGTGCCAGCAGTTTCCCAGGGTCCTACGAGCAGTACTTC.

The CDR3 nucleotides are TGCGCCAGCAGCCAAGCAGGGGTTACGCAGTATTTT. Translating gives CASSQAGVTQYF. This chain links TRBV4-1 with TRBJ2-3; possibly TRBD1 for D (6 bases). Trimming stripped 1 base from V and 8 bases from J, with 7 bases between. Per germline, CDR1 MGHRA and CDR2 YSYEKL. This CDR3 has 12 residues.

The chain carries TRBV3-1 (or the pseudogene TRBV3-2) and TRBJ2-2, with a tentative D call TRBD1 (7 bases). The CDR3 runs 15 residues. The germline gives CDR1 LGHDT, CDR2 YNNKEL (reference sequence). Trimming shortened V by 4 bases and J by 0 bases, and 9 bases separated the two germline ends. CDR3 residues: CASSRGTANTGELFF. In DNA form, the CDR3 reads TGTGCCAGCAGCCGCGGGACAGCGAACACCGGGGAGCTGTTTTTT.

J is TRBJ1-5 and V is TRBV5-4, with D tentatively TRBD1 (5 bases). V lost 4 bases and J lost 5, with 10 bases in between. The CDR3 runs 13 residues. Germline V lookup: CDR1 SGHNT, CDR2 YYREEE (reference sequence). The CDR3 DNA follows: TGTGCCAGCAGCCTTGGCAGGGATCAGCCCCAGCATTTT. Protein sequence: CASSLGRDQPQHF.

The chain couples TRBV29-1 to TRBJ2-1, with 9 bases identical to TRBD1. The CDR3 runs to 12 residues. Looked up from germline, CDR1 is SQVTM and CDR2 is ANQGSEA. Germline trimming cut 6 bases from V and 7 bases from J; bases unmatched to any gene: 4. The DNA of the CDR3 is TGCAGCGTAGGACAGGGGTGGAATGAGCAGTTCTTC. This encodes CSVGQGWNEQFF.